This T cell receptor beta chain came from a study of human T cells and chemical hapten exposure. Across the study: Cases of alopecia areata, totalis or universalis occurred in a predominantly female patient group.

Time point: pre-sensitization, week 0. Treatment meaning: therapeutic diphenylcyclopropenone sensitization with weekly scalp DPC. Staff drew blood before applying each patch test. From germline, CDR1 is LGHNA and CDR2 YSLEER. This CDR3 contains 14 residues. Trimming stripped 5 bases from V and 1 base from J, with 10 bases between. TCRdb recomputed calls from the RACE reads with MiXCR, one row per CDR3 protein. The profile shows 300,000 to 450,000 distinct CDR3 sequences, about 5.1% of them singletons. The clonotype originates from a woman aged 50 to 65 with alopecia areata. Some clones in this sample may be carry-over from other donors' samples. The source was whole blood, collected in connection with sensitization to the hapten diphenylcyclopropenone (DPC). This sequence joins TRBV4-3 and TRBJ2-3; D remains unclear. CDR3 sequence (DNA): TGCGCCAGCAGCGTCCACCAGGGCACAGATACGCAGTATTTT. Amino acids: CASSVHQGTDTQYF.